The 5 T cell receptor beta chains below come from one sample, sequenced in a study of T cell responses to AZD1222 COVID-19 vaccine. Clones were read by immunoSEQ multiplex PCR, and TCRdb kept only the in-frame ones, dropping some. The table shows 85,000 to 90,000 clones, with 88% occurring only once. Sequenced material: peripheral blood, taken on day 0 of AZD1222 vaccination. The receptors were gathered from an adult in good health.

The CDR3 spells CASSLLGQMNTEAFF. CDR3 DNA sequence: TGTGCCAGCAGCTTATTGGGACAGATGAACACTGAAGCTTTCTTT. The rearrangement links TRBV5-8 to TRBJ1-1; 7 nucleotides align to TRBD1. CDR1 is SGHTS, CDR2 YDEGEE, per germline. The CDR3 loop spans 15 amino acids. The V gene end was trimmed by 2 bases and the J gene end by 0 bases; junction bases not matched to a gene: 4.

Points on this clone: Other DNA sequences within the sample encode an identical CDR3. The CDR3 protein is CASSLGQINEQFF. The DNA of the CDR3 is TGCGCCAGCAGCTTGGGACAGATCAATGAGCAGTTCTTC. V usage is TRBV5-1 and J usage is TRBJ2-1; TRBD1 is a possible D gene (5 bases). The CDR3 consists of 13 residues. Deletions cut 0 bases from V and 6 bases from J, with 7 bases between. Looked up from germline, CDR1 is SGHRS and CDR2 is YFSETQ.

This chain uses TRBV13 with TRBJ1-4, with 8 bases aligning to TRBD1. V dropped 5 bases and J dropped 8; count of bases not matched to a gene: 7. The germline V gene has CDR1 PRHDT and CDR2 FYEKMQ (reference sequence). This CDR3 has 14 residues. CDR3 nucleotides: TGTGCCAGCAGCGTCGACAGGGGATACGAAAAACTGTTTTTT. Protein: CASSVDRGYEKLFF. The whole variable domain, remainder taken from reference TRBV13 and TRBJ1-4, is AAGVIQSPRHLIKEKRETATLKCYPIPRHDTVYWYQQGPGQDPQFLISFYEKMQSDKGSIPDRFSAQQFSDYHSELNMSSLELGDSALYFCASSVDRGYEKLFFGSGTQLSVL.

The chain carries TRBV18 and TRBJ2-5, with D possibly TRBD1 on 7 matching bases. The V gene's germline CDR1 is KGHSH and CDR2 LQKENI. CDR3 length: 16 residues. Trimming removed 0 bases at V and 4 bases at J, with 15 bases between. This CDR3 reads CASSPPGGTVGETQYF. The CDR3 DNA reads TGTGCCAGCTCACCACCTGGGGGGACAGTCGGAGAGACCCAGTACTTC.

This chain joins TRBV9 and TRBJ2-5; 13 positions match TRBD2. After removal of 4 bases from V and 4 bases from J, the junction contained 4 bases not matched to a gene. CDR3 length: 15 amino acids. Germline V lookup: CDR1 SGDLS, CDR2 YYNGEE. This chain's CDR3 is CASSPLAGGVETQYF. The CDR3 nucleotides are TGTGCCAGCAGCCCACTAGCGGGAGGGGTAGAGACCCAGTACTTC.